The 28 T cell receptor beta chains below were found in one sample sequenced in a study of OX40 agonist ivuxolimab in advanced cancers. Sequencing used immunoSEQ multiplex PCR; TCRdb keeps in-frame clones, though not all of them. Of tens of thousands of clones listed, around 80% are singletons. The input for sequencing was CD4+ or CD8+ T cells sorted from blood, taken in a trial of the OX40 agonist ivuxolimab. The receptors were gathered from an adult with an advanced solid tumor such as melanoma, head and neck, liver or kidney cancer.

This rearrangement joins TRBV4-1 to TRBJ2-5; D possibly matches TRBD1 or TRBD2 (6 bases each). CDR3 length equals 17 residues. CDR1 MGHRA and CDR2 YSYEKL come from the germline V gene. V was trimmed by 1 base and J by 1 base, leaving 16 bases between them. CDR3 in amino acids: CASSQGTGAKSQETQYF. The CDR3 nucleotides are TGCGCCAGCAGCCAAGGAACGGGGGCGAAAAGCCAAGAGACCCAGTACTTC.

This chain uses TRBV18 with TRBJ2-2; D perhaps matches TRBD2 (6 bases). With 6 bases removed from V and 0 bases from J, the gap between germline ends came to 11 bases. CDR1 is KGHSH, CDR2 LQKENI, per germline. This CDR3 comprises 15 residues. The CDR3 DNA is TGTGCCAGCTCGGGTTCGGGGGCGAACACCGGGGAGCTGTTTTTT. It encodes CASSGSGANTGELFF.

V gene TRBV5-5 combines with J gene TRBJ2-2; the D gene could be TRBD1 or TRBD2 (5 bases each). The CDR3 sequence is 16 residues long. Germline CDR1 reads SGHKS; CDR2 reads YYEKEE (reference sequence). Deletions cut 8 bases from V and 0 bases from J, with 17 bases between. CDR3 DNA sequence: TGTGCCAGTCGAATGAGGGGCGACGCGAACACCGGGGAGCTGTTTTTT. Amino acid sequence: CASRMRGDANTGELFF.

The gene calls are TRBV10-3 and TRBJ2-3, with 12 bases aligning to TRBD2. The CDR3 totals 16 residues. V was pared by 4 bases and J by 0 bases, with 2 bases of the junction left unmatched. The germline V gene encodes CDR1 ENHRY and CDR2 SYGVKD. CDR3 sequence: CAISGTSGTSTDTQYF. The CDR3 DNA follows: TGTGCCATCAGTGGGACTAGCGGGACTAGCACAGATACGCAGTATTTT.

This clone was recorded once. The V and J genes are TRBV30 and TRBJ2-1; perhaps TRBD2 as D (5 bases). Between the trimmed V and J ends, which lost 0 bases and 5 bases, there was a span of 14 bases. This CDR3 region has 15 residues. Per the germline V gene, CDR1 is GTSNPN and CDR2 is SVGIG (reference sequence). CDR3 region: CAWSVPGLGNNEQFF. The CDR3 DNA sequence: TGTGCCTGGAGTGTACCTGGACTCGGAAACAATGAGCAGTTCTTC.

V is TRBV27 and J is TRBJ2-7; weak D call: TRBD1 (5 bases). This CDR3 is built from 15 residues. From germline, CDR1 is MNHEY and CDR2 SMNVEV (reference sequence). The V and J ends lost 2 bases and 3 bases respectively, with 14 bases between them. CDR3 protein: CASSLQGDGSYEQYF. CDR3 bases: TGTGCCAGCAGTTTACAGGGCGACGGTAGCTACGAGCAGTACTTC.

This clone has a single count. The chain recombines TRBV9 with TRBJ2-7; D might be TRBD1 (6 bases). Germline V lookup: CDR1 SGDLS, CDR2 YYNGEE. Trimming took off 0 bases at V and 0 bases at J, with 16 bases between the two ends. This CDR3 has 17 amino acids. CDR3 DNA: TGTGCCAGCAGCGTAGGACCCTGGGCAGGGGACTCCTACGAGCAGTACTTC. Encoded protein: CASSVGPWAGDSYEQYF.

This clone was picked up one time. This sequence joins TRBV29-1 and TRBJ1-2, with D possibly matching TRBD1 (5 bases). Germline V CDR1 and CDR2: SQVTM, ANQGSEA. CDR3 length equals 11 residues. The V gene lost 5 bases and the J gene lost 7 bases, with 11 bases spanning the gap. The CDR3 nucleotides read TGCAGCGTTCTGGGGCCGGCTGGCTACACCTTC. Protein: CSVLGPAGYTF.

The chain employs TRBV7-2 and TRBJ2-1; 11 nucleotides line up with TRBD2. Germline CDR1 reads SGHTA; CDR2 reads FQGNSA. This CDR3 comprises 16 residues. V shed 1 base, J shed 6 bases, and the junction held 5 bases outside the gene matches. In nucleotides, the CDR3 is TGTGCCAGCAGCTTAGAGGGGACTAGCGGTATCAATGAGCAGTTCTTC. This codes for CASSLEGTSGINEQFF.

V and J are TRBV30 and TRBJ1-2; tentative D call: TRBD1 (6 bases). Trimming removed 4 bases from V and 3 bases from J, with 12 bases in between. Germline assignment: CDR1 GTSNPN and CDR2 SVGIG (reference sequence). The CDR3 is made up of 13 amino acids. Here the CDR3 DNA reads TGTGCCTGGACGGACAGTTTACACTATGGCTACACCTTC. This codes for CAWTDSLHYGYTF.

The chain carries TRBV5-1 and TRBJ2-5; 7 nucleotides match TRBD1. The CDR3 is 13 residues long. CDR1 SGHRS and CDR2 YFSETQ come from the germline V gene. V lost 5 bases, J lost 3 bases, and 4 bases stayed unmatched. The CDR3 nucleotides read TGCGCCAGCAGTTTTGGGACAGAAGAGACCCAGTACTTC. This codes for CASSFGTEETQYF.

This chain joins TRBV9 and TRBJ2-3; no definite D call. Trimming shortened V by 4 bases and J by 4 bases, and 1 base separated the two germline ends. Germline V CDR1 and CDR2: SGDLS, YYNGEE. The CDR3 runs to 10 residues. CDR3 bases: TGTGCCAGCAGCTCAGATACGCAGTATTTT. The encoded protein is CASSSDTQYF.

The chain employs TRBV5-1 and TRBJ1-2; TRBD1 aligns across 11 bases. Germline values: CDR1 SGHRS, CDR2 YFSETQ. After removal of 4 bases from V and 6 bases from J, the junction contained 8 bases not matched to a gene. The CDR3 has 15 residues. CDR3 coding DNA: TGCGCCAGCAGCCACTCGGGGGACAGGGGGAATGGCTACACCTTC. It is translated as CASSHSGDRGNGYTF.

This chain connects TRBV7-2 to TRBJ2-5; 11 bases are shared with TRBD2. CDR3 length: 14 residues. V trimming: 5 bases; J trimming: 4 bases; junction bases outside the gene matches: 3. In germline, CDR1 is SGHTA, CDR2 FQGNSA. The CDR3 bases are TGTGCCAGCAGCCCTACTAGCGGGAGAGAGACCCAGTACTTC. Protein sequence: CASSPTSGRETQYF.

J is TRBJ2-4 and V is TRBV5-5, with TRBD1 matching over 10 bases. Trimming cost V 2 bases and J 1 base; bases outside gene matches: 6. This CDR3 contains 17 residues. CDR1 and CDR2 (germline): SGHKS, YYEKEE (reference sequence). As DNA, the CDR3 is TGTGCCAGCAGCTTAGGCGGGACAGGGGCGGCCAAAAACATTCAGTACTTC. Protein: CASSLGGTGAAKNIQYF.

The rearrangement joins TRBV6-6 to TRBJ2-7; the match to TRBD2 covers 12 bases. The V segment lost 5 bases and the J segment 6 bases; nucleotides outside the gene matches: 5. This CDR3 is 14 amino acids long. Germline V gene lookup returns CDR1 MNHNY and CDR2 SVGAGI (reference sequence). For the CDR3, the DNA is TGTGCCAGCAGTATACTAGCGGGAGGATCCGAGCAGTACTTC. Residues: CASSILAGGSEQYF.

This clone showed up just a few times. CDR3 protein: CASSSLSPKEVGLNTEAFF. CDR3 nucleotide sequence: TGTGCCAGCAGTTCTTTAAGCCCCAAGGAGGTGGGACTGAACACTGAAGCTTTCTTT. The rearrangement joins TRBV27 to TRBJ1-1, with D possibly being TRBD1 (5 bases). The CDR3 is 19 amino acids. Germline lookup yields CDR1 MNHEY and CDR2 SMNVEV (reference sequence). Trimming took off 4 bases at V and 0 bases at J, with 24 bases between the two ends.

The table lists this clone with a count of one. The chain uses TRBV18 and TRBJ2-3; TRBD1 matches 7 bases. This CDR3 region has 14 residues. The V and J ends lost 1 base and 4 bases, in that order; junction bases with no gene match: 2. CDR1 is KGHSH and CDR2 is LQKENI in the germline V gene. The CDR3 DNA follows: TGTGCCAGCTCACCACAGGGGGCGGCAGATACGCAGTATTTT. Translation: CASSPQGAADTQYF.

This chain joins TRBV5-1 and TRBJ2-1, with 8 bases that match TRBD2. The ends lost 4 bases at V and 15 bases at J; junction bases unmatched: 9. The V gene's germline CDR1 is SGHRS and CDR2 YFSETQ. The CDR3 loop spans 12 amino acids. CDR3 sequence reads: CASSHSGTSWFF. The CDR3 DNA sequence: TGCGCCAGCAGCCATTCTGGGACTAGTTGGTTCTTC.

The rearrangement joins TRBV19 to TRBJ1-4; 9 nucleotides agree with TRBD1. The CDR3 is 14 amino acids. Unmatched junction bases numbered 3, after V lost 5 bases and J lost 5 bases. The germline gives CDR1 LNHDA, CDR2 SQIVND (reference sequence). The CDR3: CASSVGQGNEKLFF. Written as DNA, the CDR3 is TGTGCCAGTAGTGTGGGACAGGGAAATGAAAAACTGTTTTTT.

This clone has just one count. The gene calls are TRBV4-2 and TRBJ2-3, with D perhaps matching TRBD1 or TRBD2 (5 bases each). The germline gives CDR1 LGHNA, CDR2 YNFKEQ. Between the trimmed V and J ends, which lost 0 bases and 2 bases, there was a span of 18 bases. This CDR3 has 18 residues. DNA of the CDR3: TGTGCCAGCAGCCAAGAACCCCTCCTCGGGGCCTCCACAGATACGCAGTATTTT. Encoded protein: CASSQEPLLGASTDTQYF.

The V and J genes are TRBV9 and TRBJ1-1; tentative D call: TRBD1 (6 bases). The CDR3 length is 14 residues. Deletions cut 4 bases from V and 3 bases from J, with 13 bases between. Per the germline V gene, CDR1 is SGDLS and CDR2 is YYNGEE. The CDR3 DNA reads as TGTGCCAGCAGCCGGGGGCAGGGAGACACTGAAGCTTTCTTT. Amino acids: CASSRGQGDTEAFF.

The chain is built from TRBV7-9 and TRBJ2-2; no clear D. Trimming took 4 bases from V and 3 from J, leaving 6 bases between them. Germline CDR1 reads SEHNR; CDR2 reads FQNEAQ (reference sequence). The CDR3 runs to 13 residues. As DNA, the CDR3 is TGTGCCAGCAGCTCCCAATACACCGGGGAGCTGTTTTTT. This sequence encodes CASSSQYTGELFF.

The V and J genes are TRBV5-1 and TRBJ1-4; D is possibly TRBD1 (5 bases). The V gene's germline CDR1 is SGHRS and CDR2 YFSETQ. Trimming shortened V by 4 bases and J by 8 bases, and 18 bases separated the two germline ends. The CDR3 contains 15 residues. The CDR3 reads CASSPLPGQEEKLFF. The CDR3 bases are TGCGCCAGCAGCCCCCTCCCAGGGCAGGAAGAAAAACTGTTTTTT.

The chain employs TRBV21-1 and TRBJ2-7; the table's TRBD2 call for D was not verified on the DNA. TRBV21-1 represents a pseudogene. The CDR3 loop spans 16 amino acids. CDR3 protein: CASTSPAGASSYEQYV. CDR3 in DNA: TGTGCCAGCACCTCTCCCGCGGGGGCCTCTTCCTACGAGCAGTACGTC.

Details on this clone: Distinct nucleotide sequences in the sample also encode this CDR3. The chain is built from TRBV5-6 and TRBJ2-6; D possibly corresponds to TRBD1 (6 bases). Germline CDR1 reads SGHDT; CDR2 reads YYEEEE. The CDR3 has 17 amino acids. V gave up 1 base and J gave up 2 bases, with 13 bases separating them. CDR3: CASSLFWGPTGANVLTF. DNA for the CDR3: TGTGCCAGCAGCTTGTTCTGGGGGCCAACTGGGGCCAACGTCCTGACTTTC.

J is TRBJ2-7 and V is TRBV6-5, with 10 bases identical to TRBD1. The CDR3 covers 14 residues. Germline V gene data show CDR1 as MNHEY and CDR2 as SVGAGI. V lost 1 base, J lost 3 bases, and 0 bases stayed unmatched. CDR3 region: CASSYWTGGYEQYF. CDR3 in DNA: TGTGCCAGCAGTTACTGGACAGGGGGCTACGAGCAGTACTTC.

The V gene is TRBV5-1, the J gene TRBJ1-1; the D gene is possibly TRBD1 (5 bases). Per germline, CDR1 SGHRS and CDR2 YFSETQ. The ends were cut back, 4 bases at V and 7 bases at J, with 17 bases in the middle. The CDR3 is 14 residues long. CDR3 sequence (DNA): TGCGCCAGCAGCCCCGCCCCCTTCCAGGGTGAAGCTTTCTTT. Translated, it gives CASSPAPFQGEAFF.